This record concerns one TCR beta chain sequence. CDR1 and CDR2 (germline): LGHNA, YSLEER. The CDR3 loop spans 16 amino acids. V was shortened by 0 bases and J by 2 bases, with 10 bases between the two germline ends. Profiling relied on immunoSEQ multiplex PCR, and the TCRdb table lists in-frame clones only, not all of them. The table records some 1.4 million clones, roughly 96% of them present only once. The sample originates from a study of shared clonotypes between healthy human individuals. V is TRBV4-3 and J is TRBJ2-2, with D tentatively TRBD1 or TRBD2 (5 bases each). The specimen sequenced was naive CD4+ T cells sorted from blood. Regarding subset: CD45RA+ positively selected. The sequence came from a man aged 25 to 45 in good health. DNA of the CDR3: TGCGCCAGCAGCCAAGATCTGGGGGTTAACACCGGGGAGCTGTTTTTT. Protein product: CASSQDLGVNTGELFF.